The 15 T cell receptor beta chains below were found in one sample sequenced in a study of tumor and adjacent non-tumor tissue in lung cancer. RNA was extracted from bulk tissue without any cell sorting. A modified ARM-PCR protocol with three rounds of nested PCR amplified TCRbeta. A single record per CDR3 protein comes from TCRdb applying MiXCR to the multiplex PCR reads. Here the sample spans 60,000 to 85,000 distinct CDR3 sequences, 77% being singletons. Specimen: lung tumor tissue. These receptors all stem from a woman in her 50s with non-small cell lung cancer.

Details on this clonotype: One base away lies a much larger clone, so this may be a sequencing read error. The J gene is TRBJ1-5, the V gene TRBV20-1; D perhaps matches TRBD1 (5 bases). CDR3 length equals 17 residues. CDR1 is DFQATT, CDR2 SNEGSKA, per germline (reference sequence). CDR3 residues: CSVRRTGRGYSNQPQHF. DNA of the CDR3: TGCAGTGTTAGACGCACGGGGCGAGGGTATAGCAATCAGCCCCAGCATTTT.

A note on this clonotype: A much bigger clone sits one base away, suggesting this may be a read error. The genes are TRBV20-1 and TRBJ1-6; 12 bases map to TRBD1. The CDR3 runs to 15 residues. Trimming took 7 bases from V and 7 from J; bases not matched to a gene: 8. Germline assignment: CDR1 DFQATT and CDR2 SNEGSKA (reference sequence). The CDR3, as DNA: TGCAGTGGTAGTACCGGGACAGGGGGCAATTCACCCCTCCACTTT. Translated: CSGSTGTGGNSPLHF.

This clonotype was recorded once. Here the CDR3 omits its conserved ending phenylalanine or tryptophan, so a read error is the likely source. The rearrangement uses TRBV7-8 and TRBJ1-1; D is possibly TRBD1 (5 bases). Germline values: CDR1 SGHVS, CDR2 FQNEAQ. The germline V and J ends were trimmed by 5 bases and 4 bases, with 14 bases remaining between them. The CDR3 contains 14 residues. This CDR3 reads CASSLQASSTEAFY. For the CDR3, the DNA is TGTGCCAGCAGCCTACAGGCCTCTAGCACTGAAGCTTTCTAT.

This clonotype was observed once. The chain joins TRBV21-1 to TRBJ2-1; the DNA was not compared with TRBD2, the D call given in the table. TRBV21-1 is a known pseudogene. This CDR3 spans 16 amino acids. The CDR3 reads CASTMRGGISYNEQFF. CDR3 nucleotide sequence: TGTGCCAGCACCATGCGGGGGGGTATCTCCTACAATGAGCAGTTTTTC.

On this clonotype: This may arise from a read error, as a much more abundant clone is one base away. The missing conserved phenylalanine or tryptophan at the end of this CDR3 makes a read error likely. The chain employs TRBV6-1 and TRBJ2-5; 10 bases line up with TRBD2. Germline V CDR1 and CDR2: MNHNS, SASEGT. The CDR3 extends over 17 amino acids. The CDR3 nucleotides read TGTGCCAGCAGTGTTACACTAGCGGGATCGGCACAAGAGATCCAGTACCTC. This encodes CASSVTLAGSAQEIQYL.

The CDR3 DNA reads as TGCAGTGCTAGACATGACGATCTCTCCTACGAGCAGTACTTC. Translating it yields CSARHDDLSYEQYF. This chain joins TRBV20-1 and TRBJ2-7; D gene unclear. The germline V gene has CDR1 DFQATT and CDR2 SNEGSKA (reference sequence). V was cut by 2 bases and J by 0 bases, with 11 bases left in between. The CDR3 has 14 residues.

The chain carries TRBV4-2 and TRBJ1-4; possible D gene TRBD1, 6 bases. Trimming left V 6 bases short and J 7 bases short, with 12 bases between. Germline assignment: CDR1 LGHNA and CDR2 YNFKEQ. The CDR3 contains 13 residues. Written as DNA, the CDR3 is TGTGCCAGCAGTCAGCAACAGGGTGAAAAACTGTTTTTT. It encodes CASSQQQGEKLFF.

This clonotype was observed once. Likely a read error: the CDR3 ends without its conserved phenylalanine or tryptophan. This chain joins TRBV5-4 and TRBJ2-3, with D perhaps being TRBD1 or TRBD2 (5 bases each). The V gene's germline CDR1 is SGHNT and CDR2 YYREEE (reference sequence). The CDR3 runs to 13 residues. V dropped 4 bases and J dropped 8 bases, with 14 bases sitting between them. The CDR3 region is CASSIPGPGTQYL. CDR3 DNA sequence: TGTGCCAGCAGCATCCCGGGGCCAGGTACGCAGTATCTT.

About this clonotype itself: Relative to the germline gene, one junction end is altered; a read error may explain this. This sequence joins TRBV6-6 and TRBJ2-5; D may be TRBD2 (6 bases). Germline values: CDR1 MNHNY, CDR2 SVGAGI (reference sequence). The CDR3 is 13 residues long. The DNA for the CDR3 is TGTGCCTGCAGCCCTATTAGCGGAGAGACGCAGTACTTC. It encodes CACSPISGETQYF.

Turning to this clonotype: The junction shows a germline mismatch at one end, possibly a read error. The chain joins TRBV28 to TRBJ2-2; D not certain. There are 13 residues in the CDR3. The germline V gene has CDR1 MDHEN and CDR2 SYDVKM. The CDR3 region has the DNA TGTGCCATGCTGGACGCGAACATCGGGGAGCTGTTTTTT. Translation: CAMLDANIGELFF.

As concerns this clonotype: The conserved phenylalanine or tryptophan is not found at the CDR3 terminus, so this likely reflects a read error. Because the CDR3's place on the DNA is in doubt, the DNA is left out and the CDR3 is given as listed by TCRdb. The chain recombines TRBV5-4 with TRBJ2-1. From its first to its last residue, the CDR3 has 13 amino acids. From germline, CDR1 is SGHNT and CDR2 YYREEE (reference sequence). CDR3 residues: CASSFTSYNEQSV.

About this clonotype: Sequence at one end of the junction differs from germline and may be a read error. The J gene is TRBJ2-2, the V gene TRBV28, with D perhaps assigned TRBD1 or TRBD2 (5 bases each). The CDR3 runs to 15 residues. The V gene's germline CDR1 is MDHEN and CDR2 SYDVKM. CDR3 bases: TGTGCCAGCAGTTTAACTAGAGGGGTATCCGGGGATCTGTTTTTT. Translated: CASSLTRGVSGDLFF.

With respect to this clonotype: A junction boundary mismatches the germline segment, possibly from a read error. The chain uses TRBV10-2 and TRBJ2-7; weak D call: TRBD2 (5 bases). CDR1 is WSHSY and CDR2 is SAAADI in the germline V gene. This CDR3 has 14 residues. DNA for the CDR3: TGTACCAGCGGTGAATCAGATAACTTTTACGAGCAGTACTTC. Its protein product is CTSGESDNFYEQYF.

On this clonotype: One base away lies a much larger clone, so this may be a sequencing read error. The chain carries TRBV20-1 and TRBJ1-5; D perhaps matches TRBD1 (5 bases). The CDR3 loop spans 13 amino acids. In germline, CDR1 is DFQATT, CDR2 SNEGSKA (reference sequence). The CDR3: CNARGDAGQPQHF. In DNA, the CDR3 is TGCAATGCTAGAGGGGACGCTGGGCAGCCCCAGCATTTT.

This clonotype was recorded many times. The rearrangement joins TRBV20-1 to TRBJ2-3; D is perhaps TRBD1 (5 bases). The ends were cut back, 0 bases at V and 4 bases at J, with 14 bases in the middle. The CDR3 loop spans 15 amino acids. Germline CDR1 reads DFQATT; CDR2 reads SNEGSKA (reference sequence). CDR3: CSARDLGRDADTQYF. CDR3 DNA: TGCAGTGCTAGAGATCTTGGCAGGGATGCAGATACGCAGTATTTT.